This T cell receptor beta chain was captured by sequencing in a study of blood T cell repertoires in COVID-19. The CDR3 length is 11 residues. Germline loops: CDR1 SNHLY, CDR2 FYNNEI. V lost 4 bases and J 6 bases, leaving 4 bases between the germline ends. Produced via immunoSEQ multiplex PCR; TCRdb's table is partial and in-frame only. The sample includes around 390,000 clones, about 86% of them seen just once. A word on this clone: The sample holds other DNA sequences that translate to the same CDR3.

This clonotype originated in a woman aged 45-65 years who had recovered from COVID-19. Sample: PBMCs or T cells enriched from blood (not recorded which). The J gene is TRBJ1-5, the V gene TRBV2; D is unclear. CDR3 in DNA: TGTGCCAGCAGTGCAGGTCAGCCCCAGCATTTT. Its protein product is CASSAGQPQHF.